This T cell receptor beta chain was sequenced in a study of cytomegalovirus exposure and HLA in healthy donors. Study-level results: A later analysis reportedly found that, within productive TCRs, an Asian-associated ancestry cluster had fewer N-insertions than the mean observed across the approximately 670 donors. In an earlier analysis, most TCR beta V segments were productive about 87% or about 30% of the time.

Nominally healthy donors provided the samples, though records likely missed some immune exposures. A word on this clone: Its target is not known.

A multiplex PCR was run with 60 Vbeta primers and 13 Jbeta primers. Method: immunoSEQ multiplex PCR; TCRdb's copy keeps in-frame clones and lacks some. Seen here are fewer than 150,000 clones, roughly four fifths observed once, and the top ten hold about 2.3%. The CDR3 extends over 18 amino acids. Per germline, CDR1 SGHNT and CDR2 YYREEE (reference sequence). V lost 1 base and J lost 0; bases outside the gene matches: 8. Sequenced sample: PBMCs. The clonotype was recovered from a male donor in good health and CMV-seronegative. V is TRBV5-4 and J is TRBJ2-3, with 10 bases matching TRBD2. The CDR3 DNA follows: TGTGCCAGCAGCTTGTCTAGAGCGGGAGGGGCGAGCACAGATACGCAGTATTTT. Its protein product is CASSLSRAGGASTDTQYF.